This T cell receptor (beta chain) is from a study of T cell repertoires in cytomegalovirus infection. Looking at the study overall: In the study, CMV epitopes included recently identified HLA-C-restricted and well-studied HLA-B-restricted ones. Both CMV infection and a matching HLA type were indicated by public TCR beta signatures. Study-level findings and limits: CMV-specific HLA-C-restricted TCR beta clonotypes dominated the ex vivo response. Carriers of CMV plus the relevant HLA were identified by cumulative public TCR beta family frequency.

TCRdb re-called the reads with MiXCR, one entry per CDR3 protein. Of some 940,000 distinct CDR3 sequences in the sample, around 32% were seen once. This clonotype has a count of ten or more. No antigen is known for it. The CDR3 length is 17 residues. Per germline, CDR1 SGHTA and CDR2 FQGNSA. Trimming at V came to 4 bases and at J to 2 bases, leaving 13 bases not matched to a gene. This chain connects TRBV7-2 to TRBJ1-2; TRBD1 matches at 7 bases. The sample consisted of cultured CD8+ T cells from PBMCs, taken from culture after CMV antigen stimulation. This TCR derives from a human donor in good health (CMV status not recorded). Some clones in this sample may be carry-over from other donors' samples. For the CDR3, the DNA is TGTGCCAGCAGCTCAAGCCCTCGCGGGACAGAGAACTATGGCTACACCTTC. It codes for CASSSSPRGTENYGYTF. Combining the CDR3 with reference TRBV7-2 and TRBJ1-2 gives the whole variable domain GAGVSQSPSNKVTEKGKDVELRCDPISGHTALYWYRQSLGQGLEFLIYFQGNSAPDKSGLPSDRFSAERTGGSVSTLTIQRTQQEDSAVYLCASSSSPRGTENYGYTFGSGTRLTVV.